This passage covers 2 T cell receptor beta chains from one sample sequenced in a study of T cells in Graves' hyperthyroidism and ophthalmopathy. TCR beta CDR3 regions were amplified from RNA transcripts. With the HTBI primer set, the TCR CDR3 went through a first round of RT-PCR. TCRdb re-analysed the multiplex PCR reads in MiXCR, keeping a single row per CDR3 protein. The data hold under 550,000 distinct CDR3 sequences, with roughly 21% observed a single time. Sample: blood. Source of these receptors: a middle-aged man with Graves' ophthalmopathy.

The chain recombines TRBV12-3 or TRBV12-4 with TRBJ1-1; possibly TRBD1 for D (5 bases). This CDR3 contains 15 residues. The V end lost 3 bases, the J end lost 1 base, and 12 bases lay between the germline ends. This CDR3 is CASSLNEGTNTEAFF. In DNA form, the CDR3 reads TGTGCCAGCAGTTTGAATGAGGGGACGAACACTGAAGCTTTCTTT.

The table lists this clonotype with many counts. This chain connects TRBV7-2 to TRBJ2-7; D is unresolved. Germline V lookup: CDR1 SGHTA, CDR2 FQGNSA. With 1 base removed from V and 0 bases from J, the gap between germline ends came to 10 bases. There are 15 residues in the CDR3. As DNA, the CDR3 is TGTGCCAGCAGCTTAGAAACCGGCGCCTCCTACGAGCAGTACTTC. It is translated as CASSLETGASYEQYF.